These 8 T cell receptor beta chains share one sample of origin, sequenced in a study of blood T cell repertoires in COVID-19. Sequenced by immunoSEQ multiplex PCR; TCRdb stores in-frame clones only, minus some. The repertoire holds roughly 200,000 clones, with 80% to 85% as singletons. Sequences were obtained from peripheral blood. Receptors originate from an elderly woman with COVID-19, enrolled during active disease.

The V and J genes are TRBV28 and TRBJ1-1; 8 bases map to TRBD1. The CDR3 spans 14 residues. J gave up 4 bases and V 5 bases, and 6 bases lay outside the gene matches. Looked up from germline, CDR1 is MDHEN and CDR2 is SYDVKM. CDR3 nucleotide sequence: TGTGCCAGCAGTGTCAGGGGGCTGGGCACTGAAGCTTTCTTT. It translates to CASSVRGLGTEAFF.

The chain carries TRBV7-9 and TRBJ1-3, with D unclear. Between the trimmed V and J ends, which lost 2 bases and 4 bases, there was a span of 12 bases. Germline CDR1 is SEHNR and CDR2 is FQNEAQ (reference sequence). The CDR3 consists of 15 residues. The CDR3 DNA sequence: TGTGCCAGCAGCTTACTGGCCGCCCCGGGAAACACCATATATTTT. As protein: CASSLLAAPGNTIYF.

V gene TRBV5-1 combines with J gene TRBJ2-3, with 10 positions matching TRBD2. Germline V gene data show CDR1 as SGHRS and CDR2 as YFSETQ. This CDR3 contains 16 residues. With V trimmed by 4 bases and J by 2 bases, 7 bases remained unmatched. The chain's CDR3 is CASSPQTSGITDTQYF. CDR3 DNA: TGCGCCAGCAGCCCTCAAACTAGCGGGATCACAGATACGCAGTATTTT.

The chain uses TRBV7-3 and TRBJ1-1, with TRBD1 as a possible D gene (6 bases). This CDR3 has 14 residues. The ends were cut back, 0 bases at V and 5 bases at J, with 10 bases in the middle. The germline V gene has CDR1 SGHTA and CDR2 FQGTGA. The CDR3 DNA is TGTGCCAGCAGCTTAACGGGGGCCGGAACTGAAGCTTTCTTT. Amino acid sequence: CASSLTGAGTEAFF.

CDR3 sequence reads: CASSIQGTVSSYEQYF. The CDR3 DNA follows: TGTGCCAGTAGTATCCAGGGGACGGTGAGCTCCTACGAGCAGTACTTC. This chain joins TRBV19 and TRBJ2-7, with D possibly matching TRBD1 (6 bases). This CDR3 contains 16 residues. Germline CDR1 is LNHDA and CDR2 is SQIVND (reference sequence). Trimming removed 3 bases at V and 0 bases at J, with 15 bases between.

V and J are TRBV21-1 and TRBJ2-3; the DNA was not used to check the table's D call, TRBD1. TRBV21-1 is an annotated pseudogene. The CDR3 contains 20 residues. The chain's CDR3 is CASSKDGRRRTGGSPDTQYF. CDR3 DNA: TGTGCCAGCAGCAAAGATGGGCGCCGTCGGACAGGGGGCTCCCCAGATACGCAGTATTTT.

The V call is TRBV2, the J call TRBJ1-1; no firm D call. CDR1 is SNHLY and CDR2 is FYNNEI in the germline V gene. The CDR3 consists of 12 residues. Trimming removed 10 bases at V and 2 bases at J, with 11 bases between. DNA of the CDR3: TGTGCCACCCCGAGGCCTAACACTGAAGCTTTCTTT. Protein product: CATPRPNTEAFF.

V and J are TRBV9 and TRBJ1-2; 10 nucleotides line up with TRBD1. V dropped 0 bases and J dropped 12; count of bases not matched to a gene: 5. Germline values: CDR1 SGDLS, CDR2 YYNGEE. CDR3 length: 13 amino acids. The CDR3 DNA follows: TGTGCCAGCAGCGTAGAAGGGACAGGGGAACACACCTTC. Residues: CASSVEGTGEHTF.